This T cell receptor (beta chain) emerged from a study of cytomegalovirus exposure and HLA in healthy donors. Study results and caveats: V segments that were indistinguishable, TRBV6-2 and TRBV6-3 among them, were omitted from analysis. A later analysis associated around 17,000 TCR beta sequences with HLA alleles at a 0.05 false discovery rate.

60 Vbeta and 13 Jbeta primers were used in PCR. Using immunoSEQ multiplex PCR, the repertoire was profiled, and TCRdb retains in-frame clones only, with some absent. The sample lists about 98,000 clones; roughly 70% were seen once. Worth noting for this clone: The target antigen is unknown.

This CDR3 is built from 13 residues. V gave up 1 base and J gave up 11 bases, with 14 bases separating them. Germline V gives CDR1 SGHDN, CDR2 FVKESK. The sample taken for sequencing was PBMCs. The rearrangement links TRBV14 to TRBJ1-1; D is possibly TRBD1 (5 bases). This receptor was obtained from a male donor in good health and CMV-seronegative. DNA of the CDR3: TGTGCCAGCAGCCAAGGACAGATTAGGAAGGCTTTCTTT. Amino acid sequence: CASSQGQIRKAFF.